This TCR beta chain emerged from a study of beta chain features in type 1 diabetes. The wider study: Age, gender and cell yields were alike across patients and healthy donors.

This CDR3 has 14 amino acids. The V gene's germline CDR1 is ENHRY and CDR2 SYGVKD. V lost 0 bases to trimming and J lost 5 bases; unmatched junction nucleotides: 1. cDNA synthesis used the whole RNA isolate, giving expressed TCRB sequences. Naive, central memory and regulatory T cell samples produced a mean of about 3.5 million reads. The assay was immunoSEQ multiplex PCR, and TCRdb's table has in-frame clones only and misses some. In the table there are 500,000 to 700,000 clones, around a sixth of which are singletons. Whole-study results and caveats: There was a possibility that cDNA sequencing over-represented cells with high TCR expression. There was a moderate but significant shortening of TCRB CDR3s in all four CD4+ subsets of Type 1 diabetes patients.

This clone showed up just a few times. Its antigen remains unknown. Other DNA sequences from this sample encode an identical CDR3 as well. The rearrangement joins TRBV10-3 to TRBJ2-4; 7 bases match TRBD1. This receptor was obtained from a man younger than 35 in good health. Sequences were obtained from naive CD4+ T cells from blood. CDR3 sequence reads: CAISESGGENIQYF. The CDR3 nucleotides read TGTGCCATCAGTGAGTCAGGGGGCGAAAACATTCAGTACTTC.